The clone carrying this T cell receptor (beta chain) was recorded only once. The TCR beta repertoire was assessed by survey-level immunoSEQ sequencing. The data were produced by immunoSEQ multiplex PCR, yet TCRdb's version contains in-frame clones alone and is incomplete. The repertoire consists of 60,000 to 85,000 clones, with 90% to 95% occurring once and the leading ten covering roughly 4%. CDR1 and CDR2 (germline): SNHLY, FYNNEI. Trimming removed 4 bases at V and 5 bases at J, with 12 bases between. The CDR3 has 15 amino acids. The genes are TRBV2 and TRBJ1-6; no clear D gene. Sequencing used PBMCs. The receptor was derived from a middle-aged man with rheumatoid arthritis. CDR3 loop: CASSVNRPDNSPLHF. The CDR3 DNA sequence: TGTGCCAGCAGTGTCAATCGTCCTGATAATTCACCCCTCCACTTT.